These 2 T cell receptor beta chains were sequenced from one sample in a study of lymphopenia after photon versus proton radiotherapy. Method: immunoSEQ multiplex PCR; TCRdb's copy keeps in-frame clones and lacks some. The profile shows about 33,000 clones, about nine tenths of them singletons. The sequenced sample was peripheral blood, obtained from a patient treated with photon-based radiotherapy. These receptors came from a woman aged 50 to 60 with pancreatic cancer.

The CDR3 DNA is TGCGCCAGCAGCTCGGTCATGGGTTCTGGCGGGGAGCTGTTTTTT. Encoded protein: CASSSVMGSGGELFF. The chain is built from TRBV5-1 and TRBJ2-2; unclear D gene. Looked up from germline, CDR1 is SGHRS and CDR2 is YFSETQ. V was trimmed by 3 bases and J by 7 bases, leaving 16 bases between them. The CDR3 has 15 residues. Variable domain in full (rest from reference TRBV5-1 and TRBJ2-2): KAGVTQTPRYLIKTRGQQVTLSCSPISGHRSVSWYQQTPGQGLQFLFEYFSETQRNKGNFPGRFSGRQFSNSRSEMNVSTLELGDSALYLCASSSVMGSGGELFFGEGSRLTVL.

This CDR3 reads CASSSGTNTEAFF. CDR3 in DNA: TGTGCCAGCAGCTCGGGAACTAACACTGAAGCTTTCTTT. The chain employs TRBV7-2 and TRBJ1-1; the D is unclear. The CDR3 runs to 13 residues. V dropped 4 bases and J dropped 2 bases, with 8 bases sitting between them. CDR1 is SGHTA and CDR2 is FQGNSA in the germline V gene.